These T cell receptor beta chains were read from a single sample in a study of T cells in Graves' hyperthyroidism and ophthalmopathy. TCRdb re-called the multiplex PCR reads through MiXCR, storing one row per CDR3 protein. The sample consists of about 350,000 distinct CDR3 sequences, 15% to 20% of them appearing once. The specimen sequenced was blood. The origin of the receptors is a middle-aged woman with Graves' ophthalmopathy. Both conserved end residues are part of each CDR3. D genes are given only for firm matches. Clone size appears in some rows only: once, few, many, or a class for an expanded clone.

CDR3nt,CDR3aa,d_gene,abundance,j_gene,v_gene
TGTGCCAGCAGTCCGCTAGCGGTTCCAAGCACAGATACGCAGTATTTT,CASSPLAVPSTDTQYF,TRBD2,NA,TRBJ2-3,TRBV6-1
TGTGCCAGCAGTTTCGGACTAGCTGTGAGGACCGGGGAGCTGTTTTTT,CASSFGLAVRTGELFF,TRBD2,many,TRBJ2-2,TRBV28
TGCGCCAGCAGTCGGAACCCCCCGGTTGGCACCGGGGAGCTGTTTTTT,CASSRNPPVGTGELFF,NA,few,TRBJ2-2,TRBV5-1
TGTGCCAGCAGTTGGGGAGAGTTGCAGCCCCAGCATTTT,CASSWGELQPQHF,NA,many,TRBJ1-5,TRBV6-5
TGCAGCGCTGAGGGGGCAAATCTCCACGAGCAGTACTTC,CSAEGANLHEQYF,TRBD1,many,TRBJ2-7,TRBV29-1
TGTGCCAGCAGTCCCCGTCCGGGACGGCTGAACACTGAAGCTTTCTTT,CASSPRPGRLNTEAFF,NA,many,TRBJ1-1,TRBV28
TGTGCCAGCAGTGAATGGGGGGCCACTGAAGCTTTCTTT,CASSEWGATEAFF,NA,many,TRBJ1-1,TRBV6-1
TGTGCCAGCAGTCCGGGACTAGCGGGGGGGATTGGATACTTC,CASSPGLAGGIGYF,TRBD2,many,TRBJ2-7,TRBV27
TGTGCCAGCTCACGACTCGCGGGACAGAAGAACACTGAAGCTTTCTTT,CASSRLAGQKNTEAFF,TRBD1,many,TRBJ1-1,TRBV18
TGTGCCAGCAGCTTTAAGGGTGAGACTAGAGGATCCTACGAGCAGTACTTC,CASSFKGETRGSYEQYF,NA,few,TRBJ2-7,TRBV11-2
TGTGCCAGCAAACCACAAGGGGGAGGGGAGCAGTTCTTC,CASKPQGGGEQFF,NA,NA,TRBJ2-1,TRBV6-1
TGTGCCAGCAGTACCACCGGAGGGGAGACTGAAGCTTTCTTT,CASSTTGGETEAFF,NA,many,TRBJ1-1,TRBV6-1
TGTGCCAGCAGCCAAGATAACGGTAATCAGCCCCAGCATTTT,CASSQDNGNQPQHF,NA,few,TRBJ1-5,TRBV3-1
TGTGCCAGCAGCTTGATGGGACAGGGGTCCAATCAGCCCCAGCATTTT,CASSLMGQGSNQPQHF,TRBD1,many,TRBJ1-5,TRBV5-6
TGTGCCAGCAGCCAACTAGGGACAGGGATGGTGCAGTACTTC,CASSQLGTGMVQYF,TRBD1,many,TRBJ2-7,TRBV14
TGTGCCAGCAGTTACGGAGCCACCGGGGAGCTGTTTTTT,CASSYGATGELFF,NA,many,TRBJ2-2,TRBV12-3/TRBV12-4
TGTGCCAGCAACAGTAATTCGCGACCGGGGGAGACCCAGTACTTC,CASNSNSRPGETQYF,NA,many,TRBJ2-5,TRBV28
TGTGCCAGCAGTCAAGACTCCGGTCCGCCCTACGAGCAGTACTTC,CASSQDSGPPYEQYF,NA,many,TRBJ2-7,TRBV6-1
TGCAGTGCTACATACAGGGGGCGAGAGACCCAGTACTTC,CSATYRGRETQYF,TRBD1,many,TRBJ2-5,TRBV20-1
TGTGCCAGCAGCATATCCACGGGTTATAGCAATCAGCCCCAGCATTTT,CASSISTGYSNQPQHF,NA,many,TRBJ1-5,TRBV6-1
TGTGCCAGCAGCTTCCGCGGGGGTATTCAGGCCGAGACCCAGTACTTC,CASSFRGGIQAETQYF,TRBD2,NA,TRBJ2-5,TRBV7-9
TGCGCCAGCAGCTTGGGACTAGCGGGAGTGAAAACCGGGGAGCTGTTTTTT,CASSLGLAGVKTGELFF,TRBD2,many,TRBJ2-2,TRBV5-1
TGCGCCAGCAGCTTGGGGGCTGGGGCCGGGGGCTTGGCCTACGAGCAGTACTTC,CASSLGAGAGGLAYEQYF,NA,NA,TRBJ2-7,TRBV5-1
TGTGCCAGCACACAGGGTAACTCCTATGGCTACACCTTC,CASTQGNSYGYTF,NA,NA,TRBJ1-2,TRBV6-1
TGTGCCAGCAGTGGTCGGGTGTGGGAGCAGTACTTC,CASSGRVWEQYF,NA,NA,TRBJ2-7,TRBV2
TGCGCCAGCAGCTTGGTAGTGCGGGGACGCTCTGCCGGGGAGCTGTTTTTT,CASSLVVRGRSAGELFF,NA,NA,TRBJ2-2,TRBV5-1
TGTGCCAGCAGCCATACTCGGATCCAGAGCGGTAACTATGGCTACACCTTC,CASSHTRIQSGNYGYTF,NA,once,TRBJ1-2,TRBV6-1
TGTGCCAGCAGCGCGATAGAAGCCGAGCAGTACTTC,CASSAIEAEQYF,NA,few,TRBJ2-7,TRBV7-9
TGTGCCAGCAGCGGACAGATGAACACTGAAGCTTTCTTT,CASSGQMNTEAFF,NA,many,TRBJ1-1,TRBV12-3/TRBV12-4